Listed below are T cell receptor beta chains from one sample, sequenced in a study of blood T cell repertoires in COVID-19. The data were produced by immunoSEQ multiplex PCR, yet TCRdb's version contains in-frame clones alone and is incomplete. The sample has fewer than 200,000 clones; more than 80% are singletons. The sample comprised PBMCs or T cells enriched from blood (not recorded which). These receptors all come from a man between 45 and 60 years old who had recovered from COVID-19. CDR3s include the opening cysteine and the closing phenylalanine or tryptophan. The D gene is left open where the match is weak. Not all rows give a size; the values are once, few, many and, for expanded clones, a class.

V gene	D gene	J gene	clone size	CDR3 DNA	CDR3 protein
TRBV5-6	-	TRBJ2-7	once	TGTGCCAGCAGCCCCGACACTTCCTACGAGCAGTACTTC	CASSPDTSYEQYF
TRBV7-8	-	TRBJ1-4	-	TGTGCCAGCAGCCCACGGACAAGAACTAATGAAAAACTGTTTTTT	CASSPRTRTNEKLFF
TRBV5-1	TRBD1	TRBJ2-1	-	TGCGCCAGCAGCTTGGGACAGGGGGCTATCGATGAGCAGTTCTTC	CASSLGQGAIDEQFF
TRBV7-9	-	TRBJ1-3	-	TGTGCCAGCAGCCCAATGTGGCTCAGAAACACCATATATTTT	CASSPMWLRNTIYF
TRBV11-2	-	TRBJ1-2	-	TGTGCCAGCAGCTTAGGCGGCAGCCGCTATGGCTACACCTTC	CASSLGGSRYGYTF
TRBV7-9	-	TRBJ1-2	-	TGTGCCAGCAGCTTTGGTGTCGCGGGATATGGCTACACCTTC	CASSFGVAGYGYTF
TRBV5-6	TRBD1	TRBJ2-1	-	TGTGCCAGCAGCTTGGTACAGGGGGTTTACAATGAGCAGTTCTTC	CASSLVQGVYNEQFF
TRBV10-3	-	TRBJ1-1	-	TGTGCCATCAGCCGGAGCGCTGGAAAGAACACTGAAGCTTTCTTT	CAISRSAGKNTEAFF
TRBV18	-	TRBJ1-1	-	TGTGCCAGCTCAGCTAATCAAGAGAACACTGAAGCTTTCTTT	CASSANQENTEAFF
TRBV4-1	-	TRBJ1-2	-	TGCGCCAGCAGCCAAGACAGAGCAGAGGGTGGCTACACCTTC	CASSQDRAEGGYTF
TRBV27	TRBD1	TRBJ2-7	-	TGTGCCAGCATCTTACCGGGACAGGGGGCTTCTGGGTACGAGCAGTACTTC	CASILPGQGASGYEQYF
TRBV12-3/TRBV12-4	-	TRBJ1-6	-	TGTGCCAGCAGCACTCTGGGCACTTCACCCCTCCACTTT	CASSTLGTSPLHF
TRBV7-2	-	TRBJ2-2	-	TGTGCCAGCAGCTCCCTCAGCTTGAGGACACCTAAGAACACCGGGGAGCTGTTTTTT	CASSSLSLRTPKNTGELFF
TRBV10-3	TRBD1	TRBJ1-3	-	TGTGCCATCAGTGCCGGACAGGGAGGAACTGGAAACACCATATATTTT	CAISAGQGGTGNTIYF
TRBV7-9	TRBD1	TRBJ1-3	-	TGTGCCAGCAGCTTTCGACAGGGGGTTGGAAACACCATATATTTT	CASSFRQGVGNTIYF
TRBV5-1	-	TRBJ2-7	-	TGCGCCAGCAGCTTAGCCCCCCAGGAACTTTACGAGCAGTACTTC	CASSLAPQELYEQYF
TRBV9	-	TRBJ2-7	-	TGTGCCAGCAGCGTAGGTGGACTCTCCTACGAGCAGTACTTC	CASSVGGLSYEQYF
TRBV19	-	TRBJ1-5	-	TGTGCCAGTAGGGAGGAGTATAGCAATCAGCCCCAGCATTTT	CASREEYSNQPQHF
TRBV19	-	TRBJ1-5	-	TGTGCCAGTAGGCGGGGCGGGGGGAGCAATCAGCCCCAGCATTTT	CASRRGGGSNQPQHF
TRBV7-9	TRBD2	TRBJ2-1	-	TGTGCCAGCAGCCGGAGCGGGGGCTTAGTAAATGAGCAGTTCTTC	CASSRSGGLVNEQFF
TRBV21-1	-	TRBJ2-7	-	TGTGCCAGCAGCAACGGACTAGCGGGTCATTTCTACGAGCAGTACTTC	CASSNGLAGHFYEQYF
TRBV5-1	-	TRBJ1-1	-	TGCGCCAGCGGAACGGACATGAAGAACACTGAAGCTTTCTTT	CASGTDMKNTEAFF
TRBV9	-	TRBJ1-2	once	TGTGCCAGCAGTCAGGGATCGCACTATGGCTACACCTTC	CASSQGSHYGYTF
TRBV7-3	-	TRBJ2-7	-	TGTGCCAGCAGCTTATATCCGGGGTCCTACGAGCAGTACTTC	CASSLYPGSYEQYF
TRBV3-1/TRBV3-2	-	TRBJ2-2	-	TGTGCCAGCAGCACGGCCTCGACAGTCACCGGGGAGCTGTTTTTT	CASSTASTVTGELFF
TRBV19	-	TRBJ2-2	-	TGTGCCAGTAGGGGACTCACCGGGGAGCTGTTTTTT	CASRGLTGELFF
TRBV7-2	TRBD1	TRBJ1-1	once	TGTGCCAGCAGCTCCCAACAGGGGTCCACTGAAGCTTTCTTT	CASSSQQGSTEAFF
TRBV2	TRBD1	TRBJ1-2	few	TGTGCCAGCAGGGGACAGAACTATGGCTACACCTTC	CASRGQNYGYTF
TRBV29-1	TRBD1	TRBJ1-4	-	TGCAGCGCCAAGACAGGGGGCCCTGCGAATGAAAAACTGTTTTTT	CSAKTGGPANEKLFF
TRBV13	TRBD1	TRBJ1-2	once	TGTGCCAGCAGCTCTCGACAGGGTGGCTACACCTTC	CASSSRQGGYTF
TRBV5-1	-	TRBJ2-5	many	TGCGCCAGCTCGAGACGGGGGCTAGCGGAAGAGACCCAGTACTTC	CASSRRGLAEETQYF
TRBV28	-	TRBJ1-2	-	TGTGCCAGCAGTTTACCCCAACAGTGGCATGGCTACACCTTC	CASSLPQQWHGYTF
TRBV5-1	TRBD2	TRBJ2-3	-	TGCGCCAGCAGCTCCTACGCGGATATTAGCGGGGGGGCCCGCGATACGCAGTATTTT	CASSSYADISGGARDTQYF
TRBV18	-	TRBJ2-7	-	TGTGCCAGCTCACCCCCGGGAAGAACCTACGAGCAGTACTTC	CASSPPGRTYEQYF
TRBV5-4	TRBD1	TRBJ1-2	-	TGTGCCAGCAGCTTGGAGCCCTACGGACAGGCTGGCTACACCTTC	CASSLEPYGQAGYTF
TRBV27	-	TRBJ1-3	-	TGTGCCAGCAAGTCTCAGGGAGCGGGTGGAAACACCATATATTTT	CASKSQGAGGNTIYF
TRBV24-1	TRBD1	TRBJ2-3	-	TGTGCCACCAGTGGGCCGCTTAACCCCGGGACAGGGCAGGATACGCAGTATTTT	CATSGPLNPGTGQDTQYF
TRBV27	-	TRBJ1-1	-	TGTGCCAGCAGTTTATATCAGAACATGAACACTGAAGCTTTCTTT	CASSLYQNMNTEAFF
TRBV7-6	-	TRBJ1-4	-	TGTGCCAGCAGCTCCAGGGCCCTCAATGAAAAACTGTTTTTT	CASSSRALNEKLFF
TRBV29-1	-	TRBJ1-4	-	TGCAGCGCTCGGGGCGGGGATGAAAAACTGTTTTTT	CSARGGDEKLFF
TRBV5-1	TRBD2	TRBJ2-3	-	TGCGCCAGCACGATGGGACTAGCGGGGGGCCGGGATACGCAGTATTTT	CASTMGLAGGRDTQYF